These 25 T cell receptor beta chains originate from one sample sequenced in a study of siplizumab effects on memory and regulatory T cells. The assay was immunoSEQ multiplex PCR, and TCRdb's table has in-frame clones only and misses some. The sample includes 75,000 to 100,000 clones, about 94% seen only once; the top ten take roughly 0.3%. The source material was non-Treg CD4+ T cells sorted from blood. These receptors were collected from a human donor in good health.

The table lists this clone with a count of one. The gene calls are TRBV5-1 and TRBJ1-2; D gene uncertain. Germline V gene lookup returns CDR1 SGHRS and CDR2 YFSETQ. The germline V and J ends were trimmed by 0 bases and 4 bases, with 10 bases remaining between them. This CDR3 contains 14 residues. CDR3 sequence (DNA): TGCGCCAGCAGCTTGGAGAAGCGGGGCTATGGCTACACCTTC. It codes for CASSLEKRGYGYTF.

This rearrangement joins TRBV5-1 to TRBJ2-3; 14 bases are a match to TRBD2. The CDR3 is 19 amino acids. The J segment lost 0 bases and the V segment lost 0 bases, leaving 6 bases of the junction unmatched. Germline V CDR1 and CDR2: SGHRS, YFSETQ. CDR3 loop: CASSLAGLAGAQSTDTQYF. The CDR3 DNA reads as TGCGCCAGCAGCTTGGCGGGACTAGCGGGGGCGCAAAGCACAGATACGCAGTATTTT.

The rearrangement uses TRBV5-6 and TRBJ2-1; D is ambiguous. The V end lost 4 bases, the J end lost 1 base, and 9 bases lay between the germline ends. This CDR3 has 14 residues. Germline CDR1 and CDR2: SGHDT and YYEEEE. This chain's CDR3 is CASSLIWSYNEQFF. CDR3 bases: TGTGCCAGCAGCCTCATTTGGTCCTACAATGAGCAGTTCTTC.

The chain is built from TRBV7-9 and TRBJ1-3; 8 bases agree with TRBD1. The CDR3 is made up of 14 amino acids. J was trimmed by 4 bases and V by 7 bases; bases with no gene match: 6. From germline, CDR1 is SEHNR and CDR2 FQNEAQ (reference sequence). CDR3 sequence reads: CASIPDRDGNTIYF. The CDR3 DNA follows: TGTGCCAGCATCCCGGACAGGGACGGAAACACCATATATTTT.

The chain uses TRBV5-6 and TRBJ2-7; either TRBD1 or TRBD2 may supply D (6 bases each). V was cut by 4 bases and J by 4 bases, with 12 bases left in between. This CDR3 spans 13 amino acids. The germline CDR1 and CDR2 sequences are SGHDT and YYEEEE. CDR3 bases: TGTGCCAGCAGCCCGAGGGGGGATTACGAGCAGTACTTC. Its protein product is CASSPRGDYEQYF.

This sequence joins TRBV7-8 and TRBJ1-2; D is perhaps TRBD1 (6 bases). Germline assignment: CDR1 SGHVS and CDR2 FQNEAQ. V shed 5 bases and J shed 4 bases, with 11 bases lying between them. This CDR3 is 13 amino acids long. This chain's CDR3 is CASSPRTAYGYTF. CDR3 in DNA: TGTGCCAGCAGCCCGCGGACAGCCTATGGCTACACCTTC.

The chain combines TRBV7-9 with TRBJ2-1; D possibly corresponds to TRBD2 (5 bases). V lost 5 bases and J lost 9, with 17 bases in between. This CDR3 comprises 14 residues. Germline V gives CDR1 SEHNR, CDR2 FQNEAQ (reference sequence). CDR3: CASSLDSTAGEQFF. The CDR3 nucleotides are TGTGCCAGCAGCCTGGACTCGACGGCCGGTGAGCAGTTCTTC.

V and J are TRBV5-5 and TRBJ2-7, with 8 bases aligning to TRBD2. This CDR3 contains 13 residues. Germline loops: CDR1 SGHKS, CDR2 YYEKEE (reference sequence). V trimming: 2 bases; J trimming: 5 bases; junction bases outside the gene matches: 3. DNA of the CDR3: TGTGCCAGCAGCTTCCGGGAGGGACACGAGCAGTACTTC. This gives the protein CASSFREGHEQYF.

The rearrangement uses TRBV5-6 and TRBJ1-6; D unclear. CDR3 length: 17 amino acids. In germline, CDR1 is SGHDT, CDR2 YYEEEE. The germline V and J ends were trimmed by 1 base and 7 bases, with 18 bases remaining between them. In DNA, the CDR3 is TGTGCCAGCAGCTTGTGGACTGGGAATCTTTTGAATTCACCCCTCCACTTT. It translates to CASSLWTGNLLNSPLHF.

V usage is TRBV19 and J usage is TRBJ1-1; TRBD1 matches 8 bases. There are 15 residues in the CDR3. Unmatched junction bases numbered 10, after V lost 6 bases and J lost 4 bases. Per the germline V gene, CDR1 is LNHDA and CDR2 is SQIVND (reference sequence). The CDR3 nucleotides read TGTGCCAGTAGCAGGGGGCGGGGGAATCCCACTGAAGCTTTCTTT. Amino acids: CASSRGRGNPTEAFF.

The CDR3 DNA reads TGCGCCAGCAGCTTCGACAGGGGAGGACCCCTCCACTTT. Encoded protein: CASSFDRGGPLHF. The V call is TRBV5-1, the J call TRBJ1-6; 8 bases align to TRBD1. CDR3 length equals 13 residues. V shed 2 bases, J shed 12 bases, and the junction held 4 bases outside the gene matches. The V gene's germline CDR1 is SGHRS and CDR2 YFSETQ.

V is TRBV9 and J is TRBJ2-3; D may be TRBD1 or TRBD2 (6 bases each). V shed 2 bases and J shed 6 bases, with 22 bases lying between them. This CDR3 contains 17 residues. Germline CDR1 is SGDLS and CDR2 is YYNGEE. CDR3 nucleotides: TGTGCCAGCAGCGTGGGAGTTCGGGGGCCCCTATCGGATACGCAGTATTTT. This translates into CASSVGVRGPLSDTQYF.

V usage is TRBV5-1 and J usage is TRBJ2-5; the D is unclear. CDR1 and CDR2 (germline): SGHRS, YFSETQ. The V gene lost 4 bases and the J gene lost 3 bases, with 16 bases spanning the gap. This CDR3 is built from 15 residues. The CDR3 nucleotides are TGCGCCAGCAGCCCACAAAGACGGGTGGAAGAGACCCAGTACTTC. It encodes CASSPQRRVEETQYF.

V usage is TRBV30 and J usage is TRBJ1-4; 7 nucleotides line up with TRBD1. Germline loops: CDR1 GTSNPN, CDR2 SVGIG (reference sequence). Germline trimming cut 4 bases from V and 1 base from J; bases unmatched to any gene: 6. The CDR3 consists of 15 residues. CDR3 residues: CAWTRGMGTNEKLFF. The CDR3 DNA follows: TGTGCCTGGACCAGGGGGATGGGAACTAATGAAAAACTGTTTTTT.

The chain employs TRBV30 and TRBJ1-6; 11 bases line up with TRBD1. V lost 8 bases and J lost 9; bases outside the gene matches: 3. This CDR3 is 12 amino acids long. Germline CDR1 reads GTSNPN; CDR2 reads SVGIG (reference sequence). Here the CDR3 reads CAAGTGGSPLHF. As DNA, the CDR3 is TGTGCCGCGGGGACAGGGGGTTCACCCCTCCACTTT.

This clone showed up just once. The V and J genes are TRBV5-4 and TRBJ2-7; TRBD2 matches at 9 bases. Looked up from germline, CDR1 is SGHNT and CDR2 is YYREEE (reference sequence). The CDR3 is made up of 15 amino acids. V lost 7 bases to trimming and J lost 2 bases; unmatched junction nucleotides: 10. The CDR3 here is CASASSGTSTYEQYF. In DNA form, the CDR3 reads TGTGCCAGCGCCTCATCCGGGACTAGCACCTACGAGCAGTACTTC.

CDR3 residues: CASSLEVRGRARGNTIYF. Written as DNA, the CDR3 is TGTGCCAGCAGCTTAGAAGTGCGGGGCAGGGCGCGTGGAAACACCATATATTTT. The V and J genes are TRBV7-8 and TRBJ1-3; maybe TRBD1 (5 bases). Germline assignment: CDR1 SGHVS and CDR2 FQNEAQ. Trimming shortened V by 1 base and J by 3 bases, and 19 bases separated the two germline ends. CDR3 length equals 18 residues.

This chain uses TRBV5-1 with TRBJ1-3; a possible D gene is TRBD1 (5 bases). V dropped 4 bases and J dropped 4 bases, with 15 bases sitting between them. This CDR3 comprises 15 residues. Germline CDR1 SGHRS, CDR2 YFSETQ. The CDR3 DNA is TGCGCCAGCAGCAGGGACCGGCTAGCGGGAAACACCATATATTTT. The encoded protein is CASSRDRLAGNTIYF.

The CDR3 bases are TGTGCCAGTAGTACCTCGGGACAGCCAAATACTTACAATGAGCAGTTCTTC. Protein sequence: CASSTSGQPNTYNEQFF. The chain links TRBV19 to TRBJ2-1; 7 bases line up with TRBD1. There are 17 residues in the CDR3. J gave up 4 bases and V 4 bases, and 13 bases lay outside the gene matches. The germline V gene has CDR1 LNHDA and CDR2 SQIVND (reference sequence).

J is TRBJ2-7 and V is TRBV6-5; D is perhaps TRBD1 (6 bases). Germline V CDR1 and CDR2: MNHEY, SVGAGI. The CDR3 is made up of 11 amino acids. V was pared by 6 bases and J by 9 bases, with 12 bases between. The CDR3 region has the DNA TGTGCCAGCAGCTCGCGAGGGGGGCAGTACTTC. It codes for CASSSRGGQYF.

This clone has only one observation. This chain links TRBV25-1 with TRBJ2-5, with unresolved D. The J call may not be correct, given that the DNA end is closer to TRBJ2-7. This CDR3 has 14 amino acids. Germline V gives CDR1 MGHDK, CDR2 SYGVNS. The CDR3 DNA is TGTGCCAGCAGTGAGGAAGGTCGGACGTCCGAGCAGTACTTC. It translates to CASSEEGRTSEQYF.

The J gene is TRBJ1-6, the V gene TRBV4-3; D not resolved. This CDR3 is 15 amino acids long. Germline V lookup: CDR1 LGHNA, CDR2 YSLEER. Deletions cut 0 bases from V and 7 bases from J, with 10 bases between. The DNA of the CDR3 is TGCGCCAGCAGCCAAGAGGCGACGGTGAATTCACCCCTCCACTTT. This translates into CASSQEATVNSPLHF.

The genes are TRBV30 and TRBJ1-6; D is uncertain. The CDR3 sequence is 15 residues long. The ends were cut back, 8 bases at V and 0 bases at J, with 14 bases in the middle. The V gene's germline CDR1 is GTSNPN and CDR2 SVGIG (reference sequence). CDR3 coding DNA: TGTGCCCTGACTACCGGGGACTCCTATAATTCACCCCTCCACTTT. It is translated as CALTTGDSYNSPLHF.

The CDR3 here is CAWSGRATGELFF. CDR3 nucleotide sequence: TGTGCCTGGAGTGGTAGGGCGACCGGGGAGCTGTTTTTT. This chain links TRBV30 with TRBJ2-2; D gene unclear. Germline CDR1 and CDR2: GTSNPN and SVGIG (reference sequence). CDR3 length: 13 residues. V lost 1 base, J lost 5 bases, and 8 bases lay in between.

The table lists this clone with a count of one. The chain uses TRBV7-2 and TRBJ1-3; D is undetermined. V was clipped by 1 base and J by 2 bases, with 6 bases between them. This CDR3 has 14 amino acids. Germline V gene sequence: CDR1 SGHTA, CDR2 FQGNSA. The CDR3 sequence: CASSLGTAGNTIYF. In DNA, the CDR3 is TGTGCCAGCAGCTTAGGAACGGCTGGAAACACCATATATTTT.